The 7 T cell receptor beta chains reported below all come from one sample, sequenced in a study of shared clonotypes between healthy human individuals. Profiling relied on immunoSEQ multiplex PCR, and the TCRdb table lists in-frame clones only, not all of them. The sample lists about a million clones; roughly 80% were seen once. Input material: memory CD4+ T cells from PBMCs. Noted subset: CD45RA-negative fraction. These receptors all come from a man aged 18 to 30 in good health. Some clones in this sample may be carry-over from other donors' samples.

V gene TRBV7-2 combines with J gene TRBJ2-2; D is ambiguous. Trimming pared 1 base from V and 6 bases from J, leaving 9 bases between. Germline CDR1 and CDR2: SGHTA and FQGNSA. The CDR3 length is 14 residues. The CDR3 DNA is TGTGCCAGCAGCTTAGTCACTCGTTCCGGGGAGCTGTTTTTT. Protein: CASSLVTRSGELFF.

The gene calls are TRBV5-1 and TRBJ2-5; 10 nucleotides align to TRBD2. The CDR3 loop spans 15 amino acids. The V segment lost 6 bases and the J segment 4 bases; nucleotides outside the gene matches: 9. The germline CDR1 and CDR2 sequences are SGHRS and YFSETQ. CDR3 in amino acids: CASTPGTSDPETQYF. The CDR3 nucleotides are TGCGCCAGCACCCCCGGGACTAGCGACCCAGAGACCCAGTACTTC. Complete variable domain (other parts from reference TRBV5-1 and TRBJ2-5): KAGVTQTPRYLIKTRGQQVTLSCSPISGHRSVSWYQQTPGQGLQFLFEYFSETQRNKGNFPGRFSGRQFSNSRSEMNVSTLELGDSALYLCASTPGTSDPETQYFGPGTRLLVL.

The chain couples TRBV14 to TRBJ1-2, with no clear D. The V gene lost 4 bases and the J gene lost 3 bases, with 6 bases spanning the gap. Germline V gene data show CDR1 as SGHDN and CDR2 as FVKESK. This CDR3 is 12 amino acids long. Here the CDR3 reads CASSLQDYGYTF. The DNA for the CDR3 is TGTGCCAGCAGCCTTCAGGACTATGGCTACACCTTC.

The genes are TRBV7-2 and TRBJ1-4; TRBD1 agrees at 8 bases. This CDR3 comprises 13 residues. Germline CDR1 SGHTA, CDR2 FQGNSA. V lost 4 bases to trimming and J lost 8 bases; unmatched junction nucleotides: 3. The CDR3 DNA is TGTGCCAGCAGCTCGGACAGGGAAGAAAAACTGTTTTTT. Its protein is CASSSDREEKLFF.

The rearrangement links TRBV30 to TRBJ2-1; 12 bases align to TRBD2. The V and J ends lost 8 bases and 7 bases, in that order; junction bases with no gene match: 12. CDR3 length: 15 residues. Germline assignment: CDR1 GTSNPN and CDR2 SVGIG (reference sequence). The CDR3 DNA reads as TGTGCCGGGCAGGGGCTAGCGGGAGGGTCGAATGAGCAGTTCTTC. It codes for CAGQGLAGGSNEQFF. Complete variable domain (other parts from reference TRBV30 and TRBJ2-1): SQTIHQWPATLVQPVGSPLSLECTVEGTSNPNLYWYRQAAGRGLQLLFYSVGIGQISSEVPQNLSASRPQDRQFILSSKKLLLSDSGFYLCAGQGLAGGSNEQFFGPGTRLTVL.

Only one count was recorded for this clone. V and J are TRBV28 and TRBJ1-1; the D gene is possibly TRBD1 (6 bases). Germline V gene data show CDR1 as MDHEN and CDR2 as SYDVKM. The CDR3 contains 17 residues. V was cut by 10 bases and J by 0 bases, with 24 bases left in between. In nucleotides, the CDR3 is TGTGCCACAAGGGGGGGTGGCAGAAGCTCCATGAACACTGAAGCTTTCTTT. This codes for CATRGGGRSSMNTEAFF.

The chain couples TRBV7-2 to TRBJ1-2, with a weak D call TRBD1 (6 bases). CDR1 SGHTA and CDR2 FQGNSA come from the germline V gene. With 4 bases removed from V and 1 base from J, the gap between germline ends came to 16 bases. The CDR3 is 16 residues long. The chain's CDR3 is CASSSGGTTLNYGYTF. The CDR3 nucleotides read TGTGCCAGCAGCTCCGGGGGCACAACCCTTAACTATGGCTACACCTTC.